This entry describes one TCR beta chain. This specimen belongs to a study of T cells expressing NK-cell markers. Looked up from germline, CDR1 is MNHEY and CDR2 is SMNVEV (reference sequence). There are 16 residues in the CDR3. UMIs accompanied the 5'RACE template switching by which TCR beta cDNA was made. TCRdb reprocessed the 5' RACE reads and stores each CDR3 protein as one record, lacking DNA. Recorded for this sample: about 260,000 distinct CDR3 sequences. This sequence joins TRBV27 and TRBJ2-5; TCRdb outputs TRBD1, but without DNA this stays unchecked. The sample consisted of blood T cells: a sorted CD56 or NKG2C T cell subset, CD4+ or CD8+ T cells, or bulk PBMC T cells (not recorded which). The origin of this receptor is a woman between 18 and 75 years old in good health. This CDR3 is CASSLAGMGRGETQYF.